This T cell receptor (beta chain) comes out of a study of T-cell memory formation after mild COVID-19. Overall study findings and caveats: The study found contracting CD4+ clones mainly in CM and EM and contracting CD8+ clones in EMRA. A subset of responding clones appeared in pre-infection memory, suggesting cross-reactive memory joined.

Germline assignment: CDR1 SGHNT and CDR2 YENEEA. The CDR3 spans 13 residues. The junction had 2 bases not matched to a gene; V was cut back by 0 bases and J by 6 bases. This clonotype was detected only a few times. The antigen remains unidentified. TCRdb reprocessed the 5' RACE reads with MiXCR, giving one entry per CDR3 protein. The sample records about 110,000 distinct CDR3 sequences, 18% being singletons. The rearrangement links TRBV11-3 to TRBJ2-7, with 7 bases lining up with TRBD1. This clonotype was sampled from a young man who had mild COVID-19 (a few samples of this study predate the infection). Cell type and time point are not known. Sequenced: PBMCs or a T cell subset sorted from them (not recorded which). CDR3 residues: CASSLESGGEQYF. The CDR3 DNA follows: TGTGCCAGCAGCTTAGAGTCAGGGGGCGAGCAGTACTTC.